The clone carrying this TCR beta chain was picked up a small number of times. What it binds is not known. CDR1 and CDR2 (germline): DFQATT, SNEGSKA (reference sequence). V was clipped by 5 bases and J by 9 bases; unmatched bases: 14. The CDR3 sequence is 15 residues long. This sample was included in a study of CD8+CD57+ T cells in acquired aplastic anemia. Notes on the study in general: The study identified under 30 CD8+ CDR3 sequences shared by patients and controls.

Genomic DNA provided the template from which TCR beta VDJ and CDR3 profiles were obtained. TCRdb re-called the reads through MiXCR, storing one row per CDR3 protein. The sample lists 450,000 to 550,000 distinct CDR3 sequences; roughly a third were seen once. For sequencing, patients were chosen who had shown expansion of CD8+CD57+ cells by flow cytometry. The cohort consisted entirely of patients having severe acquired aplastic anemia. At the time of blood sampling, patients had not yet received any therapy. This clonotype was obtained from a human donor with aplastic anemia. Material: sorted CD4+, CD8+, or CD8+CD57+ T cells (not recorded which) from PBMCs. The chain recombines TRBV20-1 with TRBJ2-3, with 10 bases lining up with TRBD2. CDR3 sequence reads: CSAQRLAGGSRTQYF. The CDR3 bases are TGCAGTGCTCAGAGACTAGCGGGTGGTTCTAGAACGCAGTATTTT.